The following is a T cell receptor beta chain sequence with its context. Its antigen remains unknown. This record belongs to a study of T cells after posttransplantation cyclophosphamide. Study-wide results and caveats: Later blood repertoires were often dominated by clones from the donor CD8+ memory compartment. Blood and skin or GI T cell repertoires showed limited TRB overlap.

The method was immunoSEQ multiplex PCR; TCRdb's version includes in-frame clones alone and lacks a portion of them. The sample yields 23,000 or so clones, nearly 99% seen once. The length of the CDR3 is 16 residues. Germline CDR1 reads SGHAT; CDR2 reads FQNNGV. V was trimmed by 5 bases and J by 3 bases, leaving 20 bases between them. The TCR sequence derives from a man aged 35-49 years in good health, CMV-negative, and a related stem cell transplant donor. The chain joins TRBV11-2 to TRBJ2-7, with D possibly matching TRBD2 (5 bases). What was sequenced was naive CD8+ T cells sorted from PBMCs. CDR3 nucleotide sequence: TGTGCCAGCAGCGCTCGGGTACGAGGGTTGAACTACGAGCAGTACTTC. Translation gives CASSARVRGLNYEQYF.